The 7 T cell receptor beta chains below all came from one sample that was sequenced in a study of TET2 disruption in CD19-targeted CAR T cells. The antigens these receptors bind are not known. Produced via immunoSEQ multiplex PCR; TCRdb's table is partial and in-frame only. The listing contains 20,000 to 30,000 clones. Sample treatment: autologous CTL019 cells: CD19 CAR with 4-1BB and CD3 zeta domains. Source: CD8- CAR+ T cells sorted from cultured blood T cells, taken for CD19 CAR T cell therapy. The subset is: CD8-negative CAR-positive T cells from the infusion product. These receptor sequences come from a man aged 65-85 years with chronic lymphocytic leukemia.

Notes on this clone: The read ends 3 residues shy of where the CDR3 ends; the end is completed using the germline J gene. The J gene is TRBJ1-1, the V gene TRBV5-1; no reliable D call. This CDR3 is built from 14 residues. CDR1 is SGHRS and CDR2 is YFSETQ in the germline V gene. The V end was cut by 0 bases, the J end by 1 base, with 7 bases between. The CDR3 DNA, read in part, is TGCGCCAGCAGCTTGGAGGGTCAGAACACTGAA. Encoded protein: CASSLEGQNTE. The whole CDR3 is CASSLEGQNTEAFF.

The CDR3 here is CASSPTVANYGQYF. The sequenced CDR3 bases are TGTGCCAGCAGCCCGACAGTAGCTAACTATGGT. J is TRBJ2-4 and V is TRBV7-3, with D tentatively TRBD1 (5 bases). The DNA ends 3 residues before the CDR3 does, and the rest of the CDR3 is filled in from the germline J gene. This CDR3 is 14 amino acids long. Germline-derived CDR1 and CDR2 are SGHTA and FQGTGA.

With respect to this clone: The CDR3 end falls 3 residues outside the read, so it is completed with the germline J gene. This rearrangement joins TRBV2 to TRBJ1-2, with no clear D. Per the germline V gene, CDR1 is SNHLY and CDR2 is FYNNEI. The CDR3 has 14 amino acids. The CDR3 bases that were read are TGTGCCAGAGAGCGGTTGGAAGCCACAGATACC. Translating it yields CARERLEATDT. The CDR3 in its entirety is CARERLEATDTYTF.

Comments on this clone: Sequencing ends 3 residues short of the CDR3 end; the germline J gene provides the rest. V gene TRBV7-3 combines with J gene TRBJ1-2; a weak D match, TRBD1 (6 bases). Germline values: CDR1 SGHTA, CDR2 FQGTGA. The CDR3 loop spans 14 amino acids. CDR3 sequence: CASSSYRAPYDYTF. CDR3 DNA, as far as it was read: TGTGCCAGCAGCTCGTACAGGGCTCCCTACGAC.

Concerning this clone: The missing CDR3 end, 3 residues past where the read stops, is filled in from the germline J gene. The chain has TRBV6-1 and TRBJ2-7, with D possibly matching TRBD2 (6 bases). The CDR3 consists of 15 residues. Trimming pared 4 bases from V and 1 base from J, leaving 14 bases between. The germline CDR1 and CDR2 sequences are MNHNS and SASEGT. CDR3 protein: CASSVEGHSSYEQYF. CDR3 DNA (partial): TGTGCCAGCAGTGTGGAGGGGCACTCTTCCTACGAG.

Note on this clone: The read ends 3 residues early relative to the CDR3; the germline J gene fills the gap. This sequence joins TRBV7-2 and TRBJ1-1, with D maybe TRBD1 (6 bases). CDR1 is SGHTA and CDR2 is FQGNSA in the germline V gene. The CDR3 is 14 amino acids. CDR3 residues: CASTEAGGLGQAFF. CDR3 DNA, as far as it was read: TGTGCCAGCACCGAAGCCGGGGGGCTGGGACAA.

Points on this clone: The read finishes 3 residues shy of the CDR3 end, and the germline J gene is used to complete it. This chain joins TRBV11-2 and TRBJ2-7; D is perhaps TRBD1 (6 bases). The germline V and J ends were trimmed by 0 bases and 6 bases, with 12 bases remaining between them. The CDR3 totals 14 residues. CDR1 and CDR2 (germline): SGHAT, FQNNGV. The CDR3 bases that were read are TGTGCCAGCAGCTTAGATCGGGTAGGGGGCGAG. It translates to CASSLDRVGGE. The full CDR3 sequence reads CASSLDRVGGEQYF.